This paragraph reports one T cell receptor beta chain. Profiling relied on immunoSEQ multiplex PCR, and the TCRdb table lists in-frame clones only, not all of them. The sample has around 250,000 clones, roughly 81% seen once. J gave up 6 bases and V 5 bases, and 4 bases lay outside the gene matches. Germline CDR1 reads LNHDA; CDR2 reads SQIVND (reference sequence). The CDR3 loop spans 14 amino acids. The entry originates in a study of blood T cell repertoires in COVID-19. Within the 2 weeks before study entry, each person in the exposed group met a COVID-19 case. Sequencing was performed on PBMCs or T cells enriched from blood (not recorded which). The receptor was isolated from a woman between 45 and 65 years old who had been exposed to COVID-19. This chain links TRBV19 with TRBJ1-6; 7 bases match TRBD1. CDR3 DNA: TGTGCCAGTAGTGGGGACAGTCTTAATTCACCCCTCCACTTT. Amino acid sequence: CASSGDSLNSPLHF.